This T cell receptor beta chain is from a study of T cell responses to AZD1222 COVID-19 vaccine. Study-level results: Baseline seropositivity occurred in only a handful of AZD1222 recipients.

The V gene lost 4 bases and the J gene lost 2 bases, with 17 bases spanning the gap. From germline, CDR1 is KGHDR and CDR2 SFDVKD. CDR3 length: 16 amino acids. Assay: immunoSEQ multiplex PCR; the TCRdb copy retains only in-frame clones and omits some. The repertoire holds about 190,000 clones, with 80% to 90% as singletons. On this clone: Its antigen is unidentified.

Sample: peripheral blood, taken on day 0 of MenACWY control vaccination. The TCR sequence derives from an adult in good health. This chain uses TRBV24-1 with TRBJ2-7; the D is unclear. This CDR3 reads CATSDTYNDQTYEQYF. CDR3 nucleotides: TGTGCCACCAGTGACACTTACAACGACCAGACCTACGAGCAGTACTTC.